A selection of T cell receptor beta chains follows, all from one sample in a study of blood T cell repertoires in COVID-19. Profiled with immunoSEQ multiplex PCR; TCRdb holds only in-frame clones, not every one. The data show some 120,000 clones, with 75% to 85% seen just once and 37% held by the top ten. Sequencing was done on a sample of peripheral blood. Every receptor here comes from a man aged 40-55 years with active or convalescent COVID-19. Both conserved end residues are part of each CDR3. D genes are given only for firm matches. Clone size is not always given. Where it is, it says once, few, many or a class for expanded clones.

v_call,d_call,j_call,clone_size,cdr3_aa,cdr3_nt
TRBV6-5,TRBD2,TRBJ2-7,.,CATSRDYYYEQYF,TGTGCCACCTCCAGGGACTACTATTACGAGCAGTACTTC
TRBV19,.,TRBJ1-5,few,CASSMEGGQPQHF,TGTGCCAGTAGTATGGAGGGAGGCCAGCCCCAGCATTTT
TRBV4-1,TRBD1,TRBJ1-5,.,CASSLDREGGDNQPQHF,TGCGCCAGCAGCCTCGACAGGGAAGGAGGGGACAATCAGCCCCAGCATTTT
TRBV4-3,.,TRBJ1-2,many,CASSQDSTGNYGYTF,TGCGCCAGCAGCCAAGATTCGACAGGAAACTATGGCTACACCTTC
TRBV6-1,TRBD1,TRBJ1-1,.,CASSDSRGATEAFF,TGTGCCAGCAGTGATAGCAGGGGGGCCACTGAAGCTTTCTTT
TRBV6-5,.,TRBJ2-5,.,CASSLYRAETQYF,TGTGCCAGCAGTTTATACAGGGCCGAGACCCAGTACTTC
TRBV2,.,TRBJ1-3,.,CASTARGGSGNTIYF,TGTGCCAGCACCGCTAGGGGAGGCTCTGGAAACACCATATATTTT
TRBV4-2,.,TRBJ1-4,few,CASNFDVQEEKLFF,TGTGCCAGCAATTTCGACGTACAGGAGGAAAAACTGTTTTTT
TRBV28,TRBD1,TRBJ2-2,.,CASQAGGSTGELFF,TGTGCCAGCCAGGCAGGGGGTTCCACCGGGGAGCTGTTTTTT
TRBV19,.,TRBJ1-1,few,CASSIRGGTEAFF,TGTGCCAGTAGTATCCGCGGGGGCACTGAAGCTTTCTTT
TRBV4-3,.,TRBJ2-7,.,CASSQEGGTLYEQYF,TGCGCCAGCAGCCAGGAGGGTGGGACTTTATACGAGCAGTACTTC
TRBV5-1,.,TRBJ1-1,.,CASSYTANTEAFF,TGCGCCAGCAGCTATACAGCGAACACTGAAGCTTTCTTT
TRBV10-3,TRBD1,TRBJ1-6,.,CAISQQGGVYNSPLHF,TGTGCCATCAGTCAACAGGGGGGAGTATATAATTCACCCCTCCACTTT
TRBV20-1,.,TRBJ2-7,many,CSARSVYEQYF,TGCAGTGCTAGATCTGTATACGAGCAGTACTTC
TRBV5-4,.,TRBJ1-4,few,CASSLRGDEKLFF,TGTGCCAGCAGCTTACGGGGGGATGAAAAACTGTTTTTT